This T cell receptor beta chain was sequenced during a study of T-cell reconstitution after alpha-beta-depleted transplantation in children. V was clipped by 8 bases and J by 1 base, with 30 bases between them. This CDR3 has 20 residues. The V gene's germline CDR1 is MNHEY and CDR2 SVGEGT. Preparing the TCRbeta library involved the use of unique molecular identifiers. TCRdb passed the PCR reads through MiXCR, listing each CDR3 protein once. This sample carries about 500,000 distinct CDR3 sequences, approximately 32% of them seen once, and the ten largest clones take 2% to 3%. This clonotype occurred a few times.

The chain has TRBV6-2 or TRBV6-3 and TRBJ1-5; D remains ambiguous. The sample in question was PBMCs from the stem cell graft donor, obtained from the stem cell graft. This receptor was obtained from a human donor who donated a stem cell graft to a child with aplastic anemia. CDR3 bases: TGTGCCAGCGTTAGTCCCCCAGCTGGCCACGGGGAGGTGAGCAATCAGCCCCAGCATTTT. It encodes CASVSPPAGHGEVSNQPQHF.